These T cell receptor beta chains were read from a single sample in a study of brain metastases from non-small cell lung cancer. Profiling relied on immunoSEQ multiplex PCR, and the TCRdb table lists in-frame clones only, not all of them. The sample consists of a few thousand clones, under 90% of them appearing once. What was sequenced was tumor-adjacent normal tissue. Receptors originate from a donor at least 40 years old with non-small cell lung cancer. The CDR3 runs from the conserved cysteine through the conserved F or W. The D gene is left open where the match is weak. Clone size is given for some rows only: seen once, a few or many times, or a class if the clone is expanded.

d_gene: NA
j_gene: TRBJ1-5
len: 16
abundance: NA
v_gene: TRBV19
CDR3aa: CASTPPRQGLGQPQHF
CDR3nt: TGTGCCAGTACTCCCCCGAGGCAGGGGTTGGGTCAGCCCCAGCATTTT

d_gene: NA
j_gene: TRBJ2-1
len: 14
abundance: NA
v_gene: TRBV6-6
CDR3aa: CASSPLGLYNEQFF
CDR3nt: TGTGCCAGCAGCCCTCTGGGACTTTACAATGAGCAGTTCTTC

d_gene: NA
j_gene: TRBJ2-7
len: 13
abundance: NA
v_gene: TRBV10-3
CDR3aa: CAISEGRGNKQYF
CDR3nt: TGTGCCATCAGTGAGGGGAGAGGGAACAAGCAGTACTTC

d_gene: NA
j_gene: TRBJ1-1
len: 13
abundance: NA
v_gene: TRBV6-1
CDR3aa: CASSDGENTEAFF
CDR3nt: TGTGCCAGCAGTGACGGAGAGAACACTGAAGCTTTCTTT

d_gene: NA
j_gene: TRBJ1-1
len: 14
abundance: few
v_gene: TRBV27
CDR3aa: CASSWGGRNTEAFF
CDR3nt: TGTGCCAGCAGTTGGGGAGGGAGAAACACTGAAGCTTTCTTT

d_gene: TRBD1
j_gene: TRBJ1-1
len: 13
abundance: NA
v_gene: TRBV5-5
CDR3aa: CASSTGTGVEAFF
CDR3nt: TGTGCCAGCAGCACCGGGACAGGGGTTGAAGCTTTCTTT

d_gene: NA
j_gene: TRBJ1-2
len: 13
abundance: NA
v_gene: TRBV28
CDR3aa: CASRMSGGWGYTF
CDR3nt: TGTGCCAGCAGGATGAGCGGGGGTTGGGGCTACACCTTC

d_gene: TRBD1
j_gene: TRBJ1-5
len: 17
abundance: NA
v_gene: TRBV19
CDR3aa: CASSPRQGRISNQPQHF
CDR3nt: TGTGCCAGTAGTCCACGACAGGGGCGGATAAGCAATCAGCCCCAGCATTTT

d_gene: NA
j_gene: TRBJ2-3
len: 15
abundance: NA
v_gene: TRBV24-1
CDR3aa: CATSDFGDNTDTQYF
CDR3nt: TGTGCCACCAGTGATTTCGGGGACAACACAGATACGCAGTATTTT

d_gene: NA
j_gene: TRBJ2-3
len: 16
abundance: few
v_gene: TRBV5-1
CDR3aa: CASRINRDIGTDTQYF
CDR3nt: TGCGCCAGCAGGATCAACCGGGACATTGGCACAGATACGCAGTATTTT

d_gene: NA
j_gene: TRBJ2-1
len: 14
abundance: NA
v_gene: TRBV11-3
CDR3aa: CASSPSPTGYEQFF
CDR3nt: TGTGCCAGCAGCCCATCACCTACGGGGTATGAGCAGTTCTTC

d_gene: NA
j_gene: TRBJ2-1
len: 14
abundance: once
v_gene: TRBV29-1
CDR3aa: CSARLGGTYNEQFF
CDR3nt: TGCAGCGCACGGTTGGGCGGCACCTACAATGAGCAGTTCTTC

d_gene: NA
j_gene: TRBJ2-2
len: 15
abundance: NA
v_gene: TRBV7-2
CDR3aa: CASSLSQGRTGELFF
CDR3nt: TGTGCCAGCAGCTTAAGTCAGGGGAGGACCGGGGAGCTGTTTTTT

d_gene: NA
j_gene: TRBJ2-3
len: 15
abundance: NA
v_gene: TRBV6-5
CDR3aa: CASSWGGRGPDTQYF
CDR3nt: TGTGCCAGCAGTTGGGGGGGCCGCGGACCAGATACGCAGTATTTT

d_gene: NA
j_gene: TRBJ2-4
len: 13
abundance: few
v_gene: TRBV29-1
CDR3aa: CSVGYKGLNIQYF
CDR3nt: TGCAGCGTTGGTTATAAAGGGTTAAACATTCAGTACTTC

d_gene: TRBD1
j_gene: TRBJ1-5
len: 15
abundance: NA
v_gene: TRBV6-5
CDR3aa: CASRADRGVNQPQHF
CDR3nt: TGTGCCAGCAGGGCGGACAGGGGCGTCAATCAGCCCCAGCATTTT

d_gene: NA
j_gene: TRBJ1-1
len: 15
abundance: NA
v_gene: TRBV27
CDR3aa: CASRSPRDRNTEAFF
CDR3nt: TGTGCCAGCAGGTCCCCCAGGGATCGGAACACTGAAGCTTTCTTT

d_gene: NA
j_gene: TRBJ2-7
len: 12
abundance: NA
v_gene: TRBV30
CDR3aa: CAWTASSYEQYF
CDR3nt: TGTGCCTGGACTGCCAGCTCCTACGAGCAGTACTTC

d_gene: NA
j_gene: TRBJ1-1
len: 12
abundance: NA
v_gene: TRBV12-3/TRBV12-4
CDR3aa: CASRFRGTEAFF
CDR3nt: TGTGCCAGCAGATTTAGGGGAACTGAAGCTTTTTTT

d_gene: NA
j_gene: TRBJ1-4
len: 14
abundance: NA
v_gene: TRBV5-6
CDR3aa: CASSFRDGLEKLFF
CDR3nt: TGTGCCAGCAGCTTCCGGGACGGGCTTGAAAAACTGTTTTTT

d_gene: NA
j_gene: TRBJ2-6
len: 15
abundance: once
v_gene: TRBV7-2
CDR3aa: CASRFWTSGANVLTF
CDR3nt: TGTGCCAGCAGATTTTGGACCTCTGGGGCCAACGTCCTGACTTTC

d_gene: NA
j_gene: TRBJ2-6
len: 16
abundance: NA
v_gene: TRBV4-2
CDR3aa: CASSPDSLSGANVLTF
CDR3nt: TGTGCCAGCAGCCCCGACAGTCTCTCTGGGGCCAACGTCCTGACTTTC

d_gene: NA
j_gene: TRBJ2-5
len: 13
abundance: NA
v_gene: TRBV6-2/TRBV6-3
CDR3aa: CASSYTGKETQYF
CDR3nt: TGTGCCAGCAGTTACACAGGGAAAGAGACCCAGTACTTC

d_gene: TRBD1
j_gene: TRBJ1-1
len: 13
abundance: once
v_gene: TRBV5-5
CDR3aa: CASSTGTGVEAFF
CDR3nt: TGCGCCAGCAGCACCGGGACAGGGGTTGAAGCTTTCTTT

d_gene: TRBD2
j_gene: TRBJ2-2
len: 16
abundance: NA
v_gene: TRBV27
CDR3aa: CVSRGLAGAAGGELFF
CDR3nt: TGTGTCAGCAGGGGACTAGCGGGGGCCGCCGGCGGGGAGCTGTTTTTT

d_gene: TRBD2
j_gene: TRBJ2-7
len: 14
abundance: once
v_gene: TRBV29-1
CDR3aa: CSVEGTSGSYEQYF
CDR3nt: TGCAGCGTTGAAGGGACTAGCGGCTCCTACGAGCAGTACTTC

d_gene: NA
j_gene: TRBJ2-3
len: 13
abundance: NA
v_gene: TRBV2
CDR3aa: CASSEMGTDTQYF
CDR3nt: TGTGCCAGCAGTGAAATGGGGACAGATACGCAGTATTTT

d_gene: NA
j_gene: TRBJ2-1
len: 13
abundance: NA
v_gene: TRBV19
CDR3aa: CASRAQGASEQFF
CDR3nt: TGTGCCAGTAGGGCACAAGGGGCGAGTGAGCAGTTCTTC

d_gene: TRBD1
j_gene: TRBJ2-5
len: 13
abundance: NA
v_gene: TRBV28
CDR3aa: CASRTDREETQYF
CDR3nt: TGTGCCAGCAGAACGGACAGGGAAGAGACCCAGTACTTC

d_gene: NA
j_gene: TRBJ1-1
len: 15
abundance: NA
v_gene: TRBV5-8
CDR3aa: CASSLSRGRDTEAFF
CDR3nt: TGTGCCAGCAGCTTGAGCAGGGGCAGGGACACTGAAGCTTTCTTT

d_gene: NA
j_gene: TRBJ2-7
len: 15
abundance: NA
v_gene: TRBV27
CDR3aa: CASSLGGAATYEQYF
CDR3nt: TGTGCCAGCAGCTTAGGGGGAGCGGCGACCTACGAGCAGTACTTC

d_gene: TRBD1
j_gene: TRBJ1-2
len: 17
abundance: few
v_gene: TRBV7-2
CDR3aa: CASSLGGTGGAVYGYTF
CDR3nt: TGTGCCAGCAGCTTAGGAGGGACAGGGGGCGCCGTCTATGGCTACACCTTC

d_gene: NA
j_gene: TRBJ2-3
len: 15
abundance: few
v_gene: TRBV27
CDR3aa: CASRPGFTSTDTQYF
CDR3nt: TGTGCCAGCAGGCCAGGATTTACTAGCACAGATACGCAGTATTTT

d_gene: NA
j_gene: TRBJ2-3
len: 13
abundance: NA
v_gene: TRBV7-3
CDR3aa: CASSRTGTDTQYF
CDR3nt: TGTGCCAGCAGCCGGACAGGCACAGATACGCAGTATTTT

d_gene: TRBD1
j_gene: TRBJ2-7
len: 13
abundance: NA
v_gene: TRBV7-9
CDR3aa: CASNRDRGHEQYF
CDR3nt: TGTGCCAGCAACCGGGACAGGGGCCACGAGCAGTACTTT

d_gene: NA
j_gene: TRBJ2-4
len: 10
abundance: NA
v_gene: TRBV30
CDR3aa: CAWILALPYF
CDR3nt: TGTGCCTGGATACTAGCTCTCCCGTACTTC

d_gene: TRBD2
j_gene: TRBJ2-5
len: 17
abundance: NA
v_gene: TRBV25-1
CDR3aa: CASSPVAGGGGQETQYF
CDR3nt: TGTGCCAGCAGCCCGGTAGCGGGGGGAGGTGGCCAAGAAACCCAGTACTTC

d_gene: TRBD1
j_gene: TRBJ1-5
len: 15
abundance: once
v_gene: TRBV7-8
CDR3aa: CASSGTGGEDQPQHF
CDR3nt: TGTGCCAGCAGCGGGACAGGGGGCGAGGATCAGCCCCAGCATTTT

d_gene: NA
j_gene: TRBJ2-6
len: 19
abundance: NA
v_gene: TRBV24-1
CDR3aa: CATSLPGSTNKSRANVLTF
CDR3nt: TGTGCCACCAGTCTGCCGGGTAGTACCAACAAAAGTCGGGCCAACGTCCTGACTTTC

d_gene: TRBD1
j_gene: TRBJ2-6
len: 17
abundance: once
v_gene: TRBV7-9
CDR3aa: CASRPGQGISGANVLTF
CDR3nt: TGTGCCAGCAGACCGGGACAGGGTATCTCTGGGGCCAACGTCCTGACTTTC

d_gene: NA
j_gene: TRBJ2-1
len: 14
abundance: NA
v_gene: TRBV11-3
CDR3aa: CVSTAPPGGNEQFF
CDR3nt: TGTGTCAGCACCGCACCCCCTGGCGGCAATGAGCAGTTCTTC

d_gene: NA
j_gene: TRBJ1-2
len: 15
abundance: NA
v_gene: TRBV27
CDR3aa: CASSLSGSFRNGYTF
CDR3nt: TGTGCCAGCAGTTTATCGGGGTCCTTCAGAAATGGCTACACCTTC

d_gene: NA
j_gene: TRBJ1-5
len: 15
abundance: NA
v_gene: TRBV7-8
CDR3aa: CASSSRTDWDQPQHF
CDR3nt: TGTGCCAGCAGCTCCAGGACGGACTGGGATCAGCCCCAGCATTTT

d_gene: TRBD2
j_gene: TRBJ2-1
len: 14
abundance: few
v_gene: TRBV3-1/TRBV3-2
CDR3aa: CASITSGADNEQFF
CDR3nt: TGTGCCAGCATTACTAGCGGGGCCGACAATGAGCAGTTCTTC

d_gene: NA
j_gene: TRBJ1-1
len: 13
abundance: NA
v_gene: TRBV19
CDR3aa: CASSDRNSFEAFF
CDR3nt: TGTGCCAGTAGCGACAGGAATTCTTTTGAAGCTTTCTTT

d_gene: NA
j_gene: TRBJ2-5
len: 13
abundance: NA
v_gene: TRBV7-6
CDR3aa: CASSRGRQETQYF
CDR3nt: TGTGCCAGCAGCCGGGGTAGGCAAGAGACTCAGTACTTC

d_gene: NA
j_gene: TRBJ2-7
len: 16
abundance: few
v_gene: TRBV3-1/TRBV3-2
CDR3aa: CASSQDLLNSRYEQYF
CDR3nt: TGTGCCAGCAGCCAAGATCTCTTGAACTCGAGGTACGAGCAGTACTTC

d_gene: NA
j_gene: TRBJ1-4
len: 14
abundance: NA
v_gene: TRBV5-6
CDR3aa: CASSPDIKSEKLFF
CDR3nt: TGTGCCAGCAGCCCCGACATCAAGAGTGAAAAACTGTTTTTT

d_gene: NA
j_gene: TRBJ1-6
len: 18
abundance: NA
v_gene: TRBV27
CDR3aa: CASSLTISRGSYNSPLHF
CDR3nt: TGTGCCAGCAGTCTCACTATTAGCCGAGGTTCCTATAATTCACCCCTCCACTTT

d_gene: NA
j_gene: TRBJ2-1
len: 16
abundance: once
v_gene: TRBV6-5
CDR3aa: CASSYSGLGAYNEQFF
CDR3nt: TGTGCCAGCAGTTACTCGGGGCTAGGAGCCTACAATGAGCAGTTCTTC

d_gene: TRBD2
j_gene: TRBJ2-1
len: 15
abundance: NA
v_gene: TRBV28
CDR3aa: CASTSSGGAGDEQFF
CDR3nt: TGTGCCAGCACGTCTAGCGGGGGGGCCGGGGATGAGCAGTTCTTC

d_gene: NA
j_gene: TRBJ1-1
len: 13
abundance: once
v_gene: TRBV7-2
CDR3aa: CASSLQGNTEAFF
CDR3nt: TGTGCCAGCAGCTTACAGGGGAACACTGAAGCTTTCTTT